These T cell receptor beta chains were read from a single sample in a study of T-cell memory formation after mild COVID-19. TCRdb analysed the 5' RACE reads with MiXCR anew, one entry per CDR3 protein. The table includes a few hundred thousand distinct CDR3 sequences, 9.4% detected once. The specimen sequenced was PBMCs or a T cell subset sorted from them (not recorded which). The receptors derive from a young man who had mild COVID-19 (a few samples of this study predate the infection). Cell type and time point are not known. CDR3s leave out the opening cysteine and the closing phenylalanine or tryptophan. The order of the fields is V gene, J gene, CDR3 protein.

V: TRBV4-1; J: TRBJ1-2; CDR3: ASSQDSGWVGGDGYT
V: TRBV6-5; J: TRBJ2-1; CDR3: ASRRGSSSYNEQF
V: TRBV7-2; J: TRBJ1-3; CDR3: ASSFQGKGNTIY
V: TRBV6-2/TRBV6-3; J: TRBJ1-2; CDR3: ASSWTGGGYT
V: TRBV5-1; J: TRBJ2-1; CDR3: ASSPDYPSDSHNEQF
V: TRBV5-8; J: TRBJ1-2; CDR3: ASSLDPSAAYGYT
V: TRBV10-2; J: TRBJ2-5; CDR3: ASSDRDRGGETQY
V: TRBV4-2; J: TRBJ1-6; CDR3: ASSQPQGSPLH
V: TRBV12-3/TRBV12-4; J: TRBJ1-1; CDR3: ASSLGNRVTEAF
V: TRBV14; J: TRBJ2-3; CDR3: ASSPYRGGTDTQY
V: TRBV18; J: TRBJ2-4; CDR3: ASSDTGGPAKNIQY
V: TRBV30; J: TRBJ1-2; CDR3: ACHTPVAYGYT
V: TRBV20-1; J: TRBJ2-5; CDR3: SASALTGLSGTQY
V: TRBV11-2; J: TRBJ1-1; CDR3: ATRGWEDTEAF
V: TRBV4-3; J: TRBJ2-3; CDR3: ASSQALVTDTQY
V: TRBV4-1; J: TRBJ2-1; CDR3: ASRGLAHNEQF
V: TRBV25-1; J: TRBJ1-4; CDR3: ASSVHRAGNEKLF
V: TRBV15; J: TRBJ2-1; CDR3: ATSRDLVDEQF
V: TRBV4-1; J: TRBJ2-3; CDR3: ASSQNVATDTQY
V: TRBV4-3; J: TRBJ2-1; CDR3: ASSQDPTEGYNEQF
V: TRBV5-1; J: TRBJ1-1; CDR3: ASTRDRNTEAF
V: TRBV24-1; J: TRBJ1-1; CDR3: ATSDLHSGGNTEAF
V: TRBV7-2; J: TRBJ2-1; CDR3: ASSPLRQGYNEQF
V: TRBV7-2; J: TRBJ1-5; CDR3: ASSLGTPGDQPQH
V: TRBV10-1; J: TRBJ1-3; CDR3: ATQMNSGNTIY
V: TRBV7-2; J: TRBJ1-6; CDR3: ASSLANVRNSPLH
V: TRBV3-1; J: TRBJ1-2; CDR3: ASSRKWRGSEGYT
V: TRBV7-2; J: TRBJ1-1; CDR3: ASSFDRSQSAEAF
V: TRBV5-1; J: TRBJ2-2; CDR3: ASSPSSPTVGDLF
V: TRBV2; J: TRBJ2-2; CDR3: ASRPTGGANTGELF
V: TRBV5-1; J: TRBJ1-6; CDR3: ASSQKQDSPLH
V: TRBV7-2; J: TRBJ2-7; CDR3: ASSPRLERGGMYEQY
V: TRBV5-1; J: TRBJ2-7; CDR3: ASSSNSGGIAYEQY
V: TRBV5-1; J: TRBJ2-3; CDR3: ASSLEVDTQY
V: TRBV5-6; J: TRBJ2-2; CDR3: ASSPDPNTGELF
V: TRBV4-3; J: TRBJ1-2; CDR3: ASSQDLGQSYGYT
V: TRBV10-3; J: TRBJ1-1; CDR3: AIPGVGDTEAF
V: TRBV5-4; J: TRBJ2-2; CDR3: ASSPRTSLTGELF
V: TRBV5-1; J: TRBJ1-1; CDR3: ASRMGINTEAF
V: TRBV12-3/TRBV12-4; J: TRBJ2-5; CDR3: ASSLRPAGVETQY
V: TRBV12-3/TRBV12-4; J: TRBJ2-5; CDR3: ASSGGVYQETQY
V: TRBV6-1; J: TRBJ2-5; CDR3: ASTLATSGEETQY
V: TRBV9; J: TRBJ1-5; CDR3: ASSVEGQGEPQH
V: TRBV9; J: TRBJ2-6; CDR3: ASSPTVSGANVLT
V: TRBV7-8; J: TRBJ2-5; CDR3: ASSSTDRGVRETQY
V: TRBV5-4; J: TRBJ2-5; CDR3: ASSPTGLDQETQY
V: TRBV7-9; J: TRBJ2-5; CDR3: ASSFQGSLQETQY
V: TRBV20-1; J: TRBJ2-5; CDR3: SARGRLAGQETQY
V: TRBV14; J: TRBJ1-5; CDR3: ASSQGPGQPQH